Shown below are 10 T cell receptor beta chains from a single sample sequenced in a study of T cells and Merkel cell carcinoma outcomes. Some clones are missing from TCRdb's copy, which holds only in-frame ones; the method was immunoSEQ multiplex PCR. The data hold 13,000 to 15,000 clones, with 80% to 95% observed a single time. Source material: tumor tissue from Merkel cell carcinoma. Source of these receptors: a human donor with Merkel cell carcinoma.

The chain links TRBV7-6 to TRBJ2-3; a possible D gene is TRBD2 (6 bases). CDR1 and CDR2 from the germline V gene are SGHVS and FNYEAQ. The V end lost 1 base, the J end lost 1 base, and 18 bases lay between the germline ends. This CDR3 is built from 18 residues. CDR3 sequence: CASSLGRGSSDGTDTQYF. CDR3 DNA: TGTGCCAGCAGCTTAGGCCGGGGGTCTAGCGACGGCACAGATACGCAGTATTTT.

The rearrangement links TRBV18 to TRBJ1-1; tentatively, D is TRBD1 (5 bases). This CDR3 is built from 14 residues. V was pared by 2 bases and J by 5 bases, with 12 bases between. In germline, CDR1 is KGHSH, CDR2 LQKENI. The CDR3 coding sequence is TGTGCCAGCTCACCATTGAGGGGTAGGACTGAAGCTTTCTTT. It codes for CASSPLRGRTEAFF.

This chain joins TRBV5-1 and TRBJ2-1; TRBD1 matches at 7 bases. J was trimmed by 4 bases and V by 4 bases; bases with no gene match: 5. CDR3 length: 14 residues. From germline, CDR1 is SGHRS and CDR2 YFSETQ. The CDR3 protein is CASSPGQNYNEQFF. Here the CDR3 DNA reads TGCGCCAGCAGCCCGGGACAGAATTACAATGAGCAGTTCTTC.

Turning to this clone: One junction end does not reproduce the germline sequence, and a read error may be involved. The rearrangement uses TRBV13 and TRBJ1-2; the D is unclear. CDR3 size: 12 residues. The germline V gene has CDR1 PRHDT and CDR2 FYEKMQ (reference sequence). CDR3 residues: CASSLGAPGYTF. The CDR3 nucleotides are TGTGCCAGCAGCTTAGGGGCCCCTGGCTATACCTTC.

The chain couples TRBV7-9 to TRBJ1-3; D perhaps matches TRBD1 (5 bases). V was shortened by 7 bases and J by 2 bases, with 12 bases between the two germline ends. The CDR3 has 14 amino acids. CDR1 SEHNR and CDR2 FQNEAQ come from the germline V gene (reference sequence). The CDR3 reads CASNNGGAGNTIYF. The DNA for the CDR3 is TGTGCCAGCAACAACGGAGGGGCTGGAAACACCATATATTTT.

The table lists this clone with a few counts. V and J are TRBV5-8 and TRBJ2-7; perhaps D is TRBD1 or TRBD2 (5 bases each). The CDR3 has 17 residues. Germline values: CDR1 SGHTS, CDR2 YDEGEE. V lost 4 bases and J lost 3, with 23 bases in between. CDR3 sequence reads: CASSSPWFGTDNYEQYF. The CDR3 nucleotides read TGTGCCAGCAGCAGCCCTTGGTTCGGGACGGATAACTACGAGCAGTACTTC.

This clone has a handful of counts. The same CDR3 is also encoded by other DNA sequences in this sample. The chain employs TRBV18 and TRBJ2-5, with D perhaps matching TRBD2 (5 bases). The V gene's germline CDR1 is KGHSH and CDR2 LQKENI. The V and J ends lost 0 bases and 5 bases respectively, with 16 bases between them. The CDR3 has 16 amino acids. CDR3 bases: TGTGCCAGCTCACCACCGGGCGGGTTTTTAATGGAGACCCAGTACTTC. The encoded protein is CASSPPGGFLMETQYF.

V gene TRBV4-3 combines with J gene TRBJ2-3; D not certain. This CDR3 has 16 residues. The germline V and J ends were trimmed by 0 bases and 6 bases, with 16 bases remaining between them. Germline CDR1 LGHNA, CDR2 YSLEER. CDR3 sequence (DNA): TGCGCCAGCAGCCAAGATGGCCGCCAAGGGTCGGATACGCAGTATTTT. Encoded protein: CASSQDGRQGSDTQYF.

The DNA for the CDR3 is TGCGCCAGCAGCTTGTCCCCCCTAAAGGAGACCCAGTACTTC. It encodes CASSLSPLKETQYF. The chain is built from TRBV5-1 and TRBJ2-5; D uncertain. Trimming pared 1 base from V and 5 bases from J, leaving 12 bases between. Germline CDR1 is SGHRS and CDR2 is YFSETQ. This CDR3 is 14 amino acids long. The full variable domain, in which reference TRBV5-1 and TRBJ2-5 provide the parts outside the CDR3, is KAGVTQTPRYLIKTRGQQVTLSCSPISGHRSVSWYQQTPGQGLQFLFEYFSETQRNKGNFPGRFSGRQFSNSRSEMNVSTLELGDSALYLCASSLSPLKETQYFGPGTRLLVL.

CDR3 nucleotide sequence: TGTGCCAGCAGCGGGACAGTCTATAGCAATCAGCCCCAGCATTTT. Protein: CASSGTVYSNQPQHF. The chain couples TRBV7-2 to TRBJ1-5; 7 nucleotides line up with TRBD1. The CDR3 is made up of 15 amino acids. Germline trimming cut 5 bases from V and 0 bases from J; bases unmatched to any gene: 4. Germline loops: CDR1 SGHTA, CDR2 FQGNSA.